This is a list of T cell receptor beta chains from one sample in a study of T cell repertoires in cytomegalovirus infection. One entry per CDR3 protein results from TCRdb running MiXCR on the reads. The sample contains approximately 630,000 distinct CDR3 sequences, less than 25% of which appear only once. Sequencing was done on a sample of CD8+ T cells from PBMCs. The receptors here all came from a human donor in good health (CMV status not recorded). Some clones in this sample may be carry-over from other donors' samples. The CDR3 runs from the conserved cysteine through the conserved F or W. The D gene is left open where the match is weak.

J gene,D gene,V gene,CDR3 protein
TRBJ2-7,NA,TRBV12-3/TRBV12-4,CASSGGGGFVYEQYF
TRBJ2-3,NA,TRBV5-1,CASSGGIGGPADTQYF
TRBJ2-2,NA,TRBV7-2,CASSTPSTQELGELFF
TRBJ2-1,TRBD2,TRBV6-5,CASSYSVAGNYNEQFF
TRBJ2-1,TRBD1,TRBV7-2,CASSWGYRGSFRNEQFF
TRBJ1-1,NA,TRBV7-9,CASAWGPRNTEAFF
TRBJ2-3,NA,TRBV7-2,CASSSLVGGPPDTQYF
TRBJ1-2,NA,TRBV14,CASSQPRPAGREYGYTF
TRBJ2-3,NA,TRBV28,CASRLYQGRTDTQYF
TRBJ1-5,NA,TRBV10-3,CAISESESNQPQHF
TRBJ1-2,NA,TRBV18,CASSPRGDGYGYTF
TRBJ2-5,TRBD2,TRBV6-2/TRBV6-3,CASKERGTQETQYF
TRBJ1-6,NA,TRBV20-1,CSARTGIIYNSPLHF
TRBJ2-1,NA,TRBV7-9,CASSYSPRQSSNEQFF
TRBJ2-6,TRBD1,TRBV28,CASALTGSSGANVLTF
TRBJ1-1,NA,TRBV5-6,CVSSLSGTNTEAFF
TRBJ1-2,NA,TRBV7-9,CALFFFAANYGYTF
TRBJ1-4,NA,TRBV12-3/TRBV12-4,CASRSSGAANEKLFF
TRBJ1-1,TRBD1,TRBV7-2,CASSWGQLTEAFF
TRBJ1-1,TRBD1,TRBV7-6,CASSPRQGLTEAFF
TRBJ1-2,NA,TRBV10-3,CAISESGRGFFYGYTF
TRBJ1-5,NA,TRBV5-4,CASSFPGLNQPQHF
TRBJ2-5,NA,TRBV6-2/TRBV6-3,CASSNRDTQETQYF
TRBJ2-1,NA,TRBV20-1,CSAQGPLSGNEQFF
TRBJ2-1,NA,TRBV12-3/TRBV12-4,CASSYLPLVEQFF
TRBJ2-3,NA,TRBV29-1,CSVDPGHGSTDTQYF
TRBJ2-5,NA,TRBV28,CASREGETQYF
TRBJ2-5,NA,TRBV9,CASSPPVDQETQYF